This TCR beta chain is from a study of molecular identifiers for immune sequencing clone quantification. Turning to this clonotype: One base away lies a much larger clone, so this may be a sequencing read error.

TCRdb processed the PCR reads anew with MiXCR; each CDR3 protein has one entry. The sample comprises some 650,000 distinct CDR3 sequences, roughly 21% of which are singletons, and about 0.9% rests with the top ten. The TCR was taken from a human donor in good health. Some libraries in this study had Jurkat cell RNA spiked in. Sequenced sample: naive CD8+ T cells from blood, with Jurkat cell RNA spiked in. Subset given: FACS-sorted CD8+CD4-CCR7+CD45RA+ naive T cells.

CDR3 protein: CAGSLAGRGSDEQYF. The CDR3 nucleotides are TGTGCCGGCTCACTAGCGGGGCGGGGGAGCGACGAGCAGTACTTC. V usage is TRBV18 and J usage is TRBJ2-7; 10 bases map to TRBD2. Germline V gene sequence: CDR1 KGHSH, CDR2 LQKENI. CDR3 length equals 15 residues.